What follows are 9 T cell receptor beta chains derived from one specimen sequenced in a study of cytomegalovirus exposure and HLA in healthy donors. Amplification used 60 Vbeta primers and 13 Jbeta primers. This table comes from immunoSEQ multiplex PCR, and its TCRdb copy is limited to in-frame clones, with some not included. The top ten hold about 8.9% of the sample, which has 95,000 to 150,000 clones, approximately 80% seen once. Sequenced: PBMCs. These receptors originate from a man aged 30 to 45 in good health and CMV-seropositive.

This sequence joins TRBV28 and TRBJ1-2, with TRBD1 matching over 7 bases. This CDR3 is 14 amino acids long. From germline, CDR1 is MDHEN and CDR2 SYDVKM. V gave up 2 bases and J gave up 6 bases; unmatched junction bases: 6. The CDR3, as DNA: TGTGCCAGCAGTTTAAGTCAGGGGGATCATGGCTACACCTTC. Its translation is CASSLSQGDHGYTF.

J is TRBJ2-3 and V is TRBV5-4, with TRBD2 identical over 14 bases. This CDR3 contains 16 residues. The V segment lost 4 bases and the J segment 5 bases; nucleotides outside the gene matches: 6. CDR1 is SGHNT, CDR2 YYREEE, per germline (reference sequence). CDR3 in amino acids: CASSPRLAGGQDTQYF. Here the CDR3 DNA reads TGTGCCAGCAGCCCGAGACTAGCGGGGGGGCAAGATACGCAGTATTTT.

The V gene is TRBV6-1, the J gene TRBJ1-1, with a weak D call TRBD1 (6 bases). The germline V and J ends were trimmed by 4 bases and 4 bases, with 22 bases remaining between them. Germline CDR1 and CDR2: MNHNS and SASEGT. The CDR3 length is 17 residues. DNA of the CDR3: TGTGCCAGCAGTGTTTCGCAGGGGTTTATCGTGAGCACTGAAGCTTTCTTT. It specifies CASSVSQGFIVSTEAFF.

This clone was observed a few times. CDR3 residues: CASSSIHSGNTIYF. The CDR3 DNA follows: TGTGCCAGCAGCTCGATACACTCTGGAAACACCATATATTTT. V and J are TRBV6-5 and TRBJ1-3; no definite D call. The CDR3 totals 14 residues. Germline CDR1 is MNHEY and CDR2 is SVGAGI. V gave up 6 bases and J gave up 0 bases, with 9 bases separating them.

This clone was detected only once. The rearrangement uses TRBV5-1 and TRBJ1-1; perhaps TRBD1 as D (6 bases). V was trimmed by 0 bases and J by 10 bases, leaving 19 bases between them. Germline assignment: CDR1 SGHRS and CDR2 YFSETQ. The CDR3 runs 15 residues. The CDR3 loop is CASSLEPTGGKGAFF. The CDR3 DNA reads as TGCGCCAGCAGCTTGGAGCCGACGGGGGGCAAAGGAGCTTTCTTT. The whole variable domain, remainder taken from reference TRBV5-1 and TRBJ1-1, is KAGVTQTPRYLIKTRGQQVTLSCSPISGHRSVSWYQQTPGQGLQFLFEYFSETQRNKGNFPGRFSGRQFSNSRSEMNVSTLELGDSALYLCASSLEPTGGKGAFFGQGTRLTVV.

V usage is TRBV6-1 and J usage is TRBJ1-5; D gene ambiguous. The CDR3 is 14 residues long. The germline gives CDR1 MNHNS, CDR2 SASEGT. The germline V and J ends were trimmed by 11 bases and 1 base, with 15 bases remaining between them. The CDR3: CAGSEVESNQPQHF. CDR3 DNA sequence: TGTGCCGGATCTGAGGTCGAGAGCAATCAGCCCCAGCATTTT.

V usage is TRBV6-4 and J usage is TRBJ1-1, with D tentatively TRBD1 (5 bases). V was trimmed by 7 bases and J by 0 bases, leaving 15 bases between them. The CDR3 has 15 residues. The germline gives CDR1 MRHNA, CDR2 SNTAGT. CDR3 sequence reads: CASILRDSMNTEAFF. DNA for the CDR3: TGTGCCAGCATTCTTAGAGACAGCATGAACACTGAAGCTTTCTTT.

The gene calls are TRBV5-6 and TRBJ2-5; no firm D call. This CDR3 is built from 16 residues. Trimming left V 3 bases short and J 2 bases short, with 17 bases between. Germline V CDR1 and CDR2: SGHDT, YYEEEE. CDR3 in DNA: TGTGCCAGCAGCTCGGGTGTGTGGCCGAGGCAAGAGACCCAGTACTTC. Protein product: CASSSGVWPRQETQYF.

The chain combines TRBV30 with TRBJ1-5, with D perhaps matching TRBD1 (6 bases). The CDR3 covers 14 residues. Trimming stripped 4 bases from V and 7 bases from J, with 17 bases between. Germline loops: CDR1 GTSNPN, CDR2 SVGIG (reference sequence). CDR3 sequence: CAWKRGGRGQPQHF. CDR3 sequence (DNA): TGTGCCTGGAAGCGGGGGGGGCGCGGACAGCCCCAGCATTTT.